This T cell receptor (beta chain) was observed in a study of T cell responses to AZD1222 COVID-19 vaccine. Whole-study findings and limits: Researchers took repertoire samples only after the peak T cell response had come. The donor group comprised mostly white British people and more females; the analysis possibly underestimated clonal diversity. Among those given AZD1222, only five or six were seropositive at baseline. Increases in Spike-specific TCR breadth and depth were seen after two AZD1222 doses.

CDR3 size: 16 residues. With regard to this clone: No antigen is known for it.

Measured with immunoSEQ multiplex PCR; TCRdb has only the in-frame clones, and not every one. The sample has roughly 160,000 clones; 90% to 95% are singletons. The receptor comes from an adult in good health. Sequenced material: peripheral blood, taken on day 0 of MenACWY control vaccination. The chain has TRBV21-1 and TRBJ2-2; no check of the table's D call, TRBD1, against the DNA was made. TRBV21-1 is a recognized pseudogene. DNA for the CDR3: TGTGCCAGCAGCCCCCATGTGCAGGGGAACACCGGGGAGCTGTTTTTT. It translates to CASSPHVQGNTGELFF.